Listed here are 5 T cell receptor beta chains from one sample, sequenced in a study of vaccination and CD4 T cells after COVID-19. Specified treatment: approximately 9-day PBMC culture with coronavirus spike peptide pools or control peptides (ViraFEST assay). Pre-COVID-19 pandemic sampling (2011-2018) yielded the unexposed donor's CD4+ T cells. An Oncomine TCR Beta short-read assay was used to sequence the DNA from cultured CD4+ T cells. Each CDR3 protein is one row after TCRdb ran MiXCR on the PCR reads. The repertoire holds some 9,700 distinct CDR3 sequences, around 59% seen once, with over 20% in the top ten. Their antigens remain unidentified. The sample taken for sequencing was CD4+ T cells from blood, cultured in vitro. Receptor source: a human donor in good health.

The chain links TRBV20-1 to TRBJ2-3, with a tentative D call TRBD2 (5 bases). The CDR3 spans 15 residues. Germline lookup yields CDR1 DFQATT and CDR2 SNEGSKA (reference sequence). Trimming took 6 bases from V and 0 from J, leaving 16 bases between them. The CDR3 DNA sequence: TGCAGTGCCATAACGGACTCCCTTAGCACAGATACGCAGTATTTT. Translation: CSAITDSLSTDTQYF.

The chain has TRBV7-9 and TRBJ1-1; no clear D. The CDR3 consists of 12 residues. V was pared by 5 bases and J by 10 bases, with 14 bases between. Germline CDR1 and CDR2: SEHNR and FQNEAQ (reference sequence). The CDR3 coding sequence is TGTGCCAGCAGCCCCATATTGAAGGTAGCTTTCTTT. This sequence encodes CASSPILKVAFF.

Only a few counts were recorded for this clonotype. The chain has TRBV19 and TRBJ1-1; no firm D call. Deletions cut 3 bases from V and 0 bases from J, with 8 bases between. The germline V gene has CDR1 LNHDA and CDR2 SQIVND (reference sequence). The CDR3 length is 14 residues. The CDR3 protein is CASSIPGMNTEAFF. The CDR3 coding sequence is TGTGCCAGTAGTATTCCAGGCATGAACACTGAAGCTTTCTTT.

This chain's CDR3 is CASSQTSGGQETQYF. The CDR3 DNA follows: TGTGCCAGCAGCCAGACTAGCGGGGGCCAAGAGACCCAGTACTTC. The genes are TRBV6-1 and TRBJ2-5, with 12 bases that match TRBD2. J was trimmed by 1 base and V by 6 bases; bases with no gene match: 3. This CDR3 spans 15 amino acids. Looked up from germline, CDR1 is MNHNS and CDR2 is SASEGT.

The DNA for the CDR3 is TGTGCCTGGAGTGTACCAGTTGGGACAGGCTTATCACCCCTCCACTTT. Translation gives CAWSVPVGTGLSPLHF. V usage is TRBV30 and J usage is TRBJ1-6, with 8 bases identical to TRBD1. The germline gives CDR1 GTSNPN, CDR2 SVGIG (reference sequence). The ends lost 0 bases at V and 10 bases at J; junction bases unmatched: 11. The CDR3 spans 16 residues.